In this sample, the clone carrying this T cell receptor beta chain turned up a few times. The antigen is not known. CDR3 length: 16 amino acids. Per germline, CDR1 MNHNS and CDR2 SASEGT. The V and J ends lost 7 bases and 5 bases, in that order; junction bases with no gene match: 11. TCRdb passed the 5' RACE reads through MiXCR, listing each CDR3 protein once. The table records hundreds of thousands of distinct CDR3 sequences, roughly 5.2% of them present only once. This record comes from a study of T cells after yellow fever vaccination. Study observations and caveats: Post-booster samples contained most primary-vaccination clones (around 96% CD4, around 89% CD8).

The receptor's source is a man aged 18 to 29 who received the YFV17D yellow fever vaccine. The chain uses TRBV6-1 and TRBJ2-3; TRBD2 aligns across 11 bases. This sample comprised CD4+ T cells sorted from PBMCs, obtained on the day of the yellow fever booster vaccination. CDR3 in DNA: TGTGCCAGCACTGGCCGGATAGCGGGGGGGTTAGATACGCAGTATTTT. Its translation: CASTGRIAGGLDTQYF.